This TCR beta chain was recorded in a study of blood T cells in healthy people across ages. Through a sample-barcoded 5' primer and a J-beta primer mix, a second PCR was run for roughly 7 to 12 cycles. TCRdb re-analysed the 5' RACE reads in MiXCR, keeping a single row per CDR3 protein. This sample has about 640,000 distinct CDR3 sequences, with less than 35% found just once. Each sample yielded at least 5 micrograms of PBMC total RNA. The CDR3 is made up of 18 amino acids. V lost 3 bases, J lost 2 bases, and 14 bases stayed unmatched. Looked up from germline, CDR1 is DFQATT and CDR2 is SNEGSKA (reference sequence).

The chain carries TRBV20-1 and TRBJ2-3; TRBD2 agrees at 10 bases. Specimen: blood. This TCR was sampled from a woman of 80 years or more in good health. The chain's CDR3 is CSARDPLYSGGPTDTQYF. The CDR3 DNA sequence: TGCAGTGCTAGGGATCCCCTCTATAGCGGGGGGCCCACAGATACGCAGTATTTT.